This T cell receptor (beta chain) stems from a study of shared clonotypes between healthy human individuals. Clones were sequenced by immunoSEQ multiplex PCR, and TCRdb holds only the in-frame ones, with some missing. The sample contains more than 550,000 clones, roughly 72% of which appear only once. The source of this sequence is a woman between 25 and 40 years old in good health. Source material: memory CD4+ T cells sorted from blood. The subset: CD45RA-negative fraction.

The CDR3, as DNA: TGTGCCAGCACGGACAAGATTAATCAGCCCCAGCATTTT. The encoded protein is CASTDKINQPQHF. The chain has TRBV28 and TRBJ1-5; maybe TRBD1 (5 bases). The germline V gene encodes CDR1 MDHEN and CDR2 SYDVKM. V lost 7 bases to trimming and J lost 4 bases, with 11 bases between them. This CDR3 has 13 amino acids. Looking up the rest from reference TRBV28 and TRBJ1-5 gives the full variable domain: DVKVTQSSRYLVKRTGEKVFLECVQDMDHENMFWYRQDPGLGLRLIYFSYDVKMKEKGDIPEGYSVSREKKERFSLILESASTNQTSMYLCASTDKINQPQHFGDGTRLSIL.